Below, 3 T cell receptor beta chains from the same sample are listed, as sequenced in a study of beta chain features in type 1 diabetes. Investigators reverse transcribed all isolated RNA, so they sequenced expressed TCRB transcripts. Clones were read by immunoSEQ multiplex PCR, and TCRdb kept only the in-frame ones, dropping some. The sample shows roughly 500,000 clones, roughly 10% of them seen only once. Sequencing was carried out using naive CD4+ T cells from blood. All receptors come from a woman under 30 in good health.

The V gene is TRBV29-1, the J gene TRBJ1-1, with D uncertain. V shed 5 bases and J shed 0 bases, with 10 bases lying between them. The germline V gene encodes CDR1 SQVTM and CDR2 ANQGSEA. This CDR3 has 13 amino acids. The CDR3 loop is CSVRGAMNTEAFF. The DNA of the CDR3 is TGCAGCGTTCGCGGAGCCATGAACACTGAAGCTTTCTTT.

This clone was observed a few times. The chain has TRBV19 and TRBJ1-6, with a tentative D call TRBD1 (5 bases). This CDR3 region has 15 residues. Germline V gives CDR1 LNHDA, CDR2 SQIVND (reference sequence). V lost 5 bases, J lost 6 bases, and 14 bases lay in between. The DNA for the CDR3 is TGTGCCAGTAGTCTCCAGGGAGGCGGTAATTCACCCCTCCACTTT. Its protein is CASSLQGGGNSPLHF.

The sample holds a few counts of this clone. The chain combines TRBV10-3 with TRBJ2-5; TRBD1 aligns across 10 bases. V shed 3 bases and J 4 bases; nucleotides not matched to a gene: 8. Germline-derived CDR1 and CDR2 are ENHRY and SYGVKD. The CDR3 runs 16 residues. The CDR3 nucleotides are TGTGCCATCAGTGATCCGGGACAGGGGATCGGAGAGACCCAGTACTTC. This sequence encodes CAISDPGQGIGETQYF.